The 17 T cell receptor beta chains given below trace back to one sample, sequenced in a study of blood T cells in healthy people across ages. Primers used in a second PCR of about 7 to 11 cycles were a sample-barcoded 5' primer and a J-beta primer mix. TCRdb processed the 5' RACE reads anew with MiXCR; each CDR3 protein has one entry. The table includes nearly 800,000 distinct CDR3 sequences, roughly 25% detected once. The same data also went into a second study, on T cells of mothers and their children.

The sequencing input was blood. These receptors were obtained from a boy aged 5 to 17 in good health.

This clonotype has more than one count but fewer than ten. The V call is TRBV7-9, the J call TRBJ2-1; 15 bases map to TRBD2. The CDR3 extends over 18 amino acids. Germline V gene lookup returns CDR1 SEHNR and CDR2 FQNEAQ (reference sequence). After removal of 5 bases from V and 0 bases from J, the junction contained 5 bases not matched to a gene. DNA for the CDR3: TGTGCCAGCAGCCCGGGGACTAGCGGGGGGAGCTCCTACAATGAGCAGTTCTTC. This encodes CASSPGTSGGSSYNEQFF.

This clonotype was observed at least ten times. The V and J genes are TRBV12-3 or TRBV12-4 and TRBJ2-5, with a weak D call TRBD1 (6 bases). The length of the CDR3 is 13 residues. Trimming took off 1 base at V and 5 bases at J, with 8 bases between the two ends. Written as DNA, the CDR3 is TGTGCCAGCAGTTTAGGGACAGCGGAGACCCAGTACTTC. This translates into CASSLGTAETQYF.

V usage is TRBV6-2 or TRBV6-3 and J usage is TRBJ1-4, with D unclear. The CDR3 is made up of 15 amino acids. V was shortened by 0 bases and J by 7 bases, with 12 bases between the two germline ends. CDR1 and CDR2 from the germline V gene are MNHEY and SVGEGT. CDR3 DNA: TGTGCCAGCAGTTACTCGAGTATATCACGTGAAAAACTGTTTTTT. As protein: CASSYSSISREKLFF.

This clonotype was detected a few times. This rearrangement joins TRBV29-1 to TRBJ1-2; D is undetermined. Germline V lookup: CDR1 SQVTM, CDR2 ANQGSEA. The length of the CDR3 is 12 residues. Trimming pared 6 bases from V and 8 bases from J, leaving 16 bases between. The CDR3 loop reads CSVPDSTRGYTF. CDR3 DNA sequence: TGCAGCGTACCAGACTCAACAAGGGGCTACACCTTC.

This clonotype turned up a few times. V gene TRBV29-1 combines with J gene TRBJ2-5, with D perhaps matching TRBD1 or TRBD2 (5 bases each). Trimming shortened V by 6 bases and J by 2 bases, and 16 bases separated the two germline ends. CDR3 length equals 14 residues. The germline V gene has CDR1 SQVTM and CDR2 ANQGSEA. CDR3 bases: TGCAGCGTCGAAATCCGGGACCTTCAAGAGACCCAGTACTTC. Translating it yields CSVEIRDLQETQYF.

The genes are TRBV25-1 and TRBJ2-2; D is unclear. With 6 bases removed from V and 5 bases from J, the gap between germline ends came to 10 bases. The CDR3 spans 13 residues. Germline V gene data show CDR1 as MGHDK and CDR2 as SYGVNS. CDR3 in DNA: TGTGCCAGCAGGCCATTTAGAACCGGGGAGCTGTTTTTT. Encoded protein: CASRPFRTGELFF.

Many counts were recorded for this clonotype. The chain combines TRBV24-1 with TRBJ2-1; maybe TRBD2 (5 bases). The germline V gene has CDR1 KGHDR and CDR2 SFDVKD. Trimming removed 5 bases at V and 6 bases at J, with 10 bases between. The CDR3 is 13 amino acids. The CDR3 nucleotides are TGTGCCACCAGTGCACTAGACTTCAATGAGCAGTTCTTC. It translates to CATSALDFNEQFF.

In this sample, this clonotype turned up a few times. CDR3 protein: CASSANLGGQETQYF. CDR3 coding DNA: TGTGCCAGCAGTGCAAACCTAGGCGGGCAAGAGACCCAGTACTTC. J is TRBJ2-5 and V is TRBV27; D might be TRBD2 (5 bases). The CDR3 is 15 amino acids. Germline CDR1 reads MNHEY; CDR2 reads SMNVEV (reference sequence). V lost 5 bases and J 2 bases, leaving 15 bases between the germline ends.

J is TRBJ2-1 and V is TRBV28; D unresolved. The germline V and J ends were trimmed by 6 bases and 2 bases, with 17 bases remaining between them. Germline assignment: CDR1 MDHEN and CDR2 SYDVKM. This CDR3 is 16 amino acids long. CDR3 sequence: CASSPSFKPAYNEQFF. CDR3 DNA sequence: TGTGCCAGCAGCCCCTCATTTAAACCGGCCTACAATGAGCAGTTCTTC.

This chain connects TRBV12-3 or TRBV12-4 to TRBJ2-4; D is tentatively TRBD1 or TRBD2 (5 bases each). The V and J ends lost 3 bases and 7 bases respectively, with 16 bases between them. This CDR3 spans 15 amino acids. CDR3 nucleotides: TGTGCCAGCAGTTTCCGTCCTGGGACCGTGAACATTCAGTACTTC. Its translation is CASSFRPGTVNIQYF.

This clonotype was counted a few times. Written as DNA, the CDR3 is TGTGCCAGCAGCTTAGGGCTGTCAACAATCGCCGGGGAGCTGTTTTTT. Residues: CASSLGLSTIAGELFF. This rearrangement joins TRBV7-2 to TRBJ2-2; D not certain. Trimming removed 1 base at V and 6 bases at J, with 15 bases between. The CDR3 has 16 residues. Germline CDR1 and CDR2: SGHTA and FQGNSA. The entire variable domain, with the rest obtained from reference TRBV7-2 and TRBJ2-2, is as follows: GAGVSQSPSNKVTEKGKDVELRCDPISGHTALYWYRQSLGQGLEFLIYFQGNSAPDKSGLPSDRFSAERTGGSVSTLTIQRTQQEDSAVYLCASSLGLSTIAGELFFGEGSRLTVL.

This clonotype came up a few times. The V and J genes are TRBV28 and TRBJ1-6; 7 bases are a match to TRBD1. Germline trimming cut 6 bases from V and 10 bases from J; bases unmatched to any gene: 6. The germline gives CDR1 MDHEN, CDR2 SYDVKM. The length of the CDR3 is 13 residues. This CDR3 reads CASSLTGRSPLHF. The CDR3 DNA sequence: TGTGCCAGCAGCCTGACAGGGAGATCACCCCTCCACTTT. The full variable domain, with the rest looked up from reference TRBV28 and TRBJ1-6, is DVKVTQSSRYLVKRTGEKVFLECVQDMDHENMFWYRQDPGLGLRLIYFSYDVKMKEKGDIPEGYSVSREKKERFSLILESASTNQTSMYLCASSLTGRSPLHFGNGTRLTVT.

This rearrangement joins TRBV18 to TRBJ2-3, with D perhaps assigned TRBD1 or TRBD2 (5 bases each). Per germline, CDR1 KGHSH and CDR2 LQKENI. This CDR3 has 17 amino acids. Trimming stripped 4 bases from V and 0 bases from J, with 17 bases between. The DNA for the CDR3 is TGTGCCAGCTCACAGCAGTCGGGGACGAGCAGCACAGATACGCAGTATTTT. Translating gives CASSQQSGTSSTDTQYF.

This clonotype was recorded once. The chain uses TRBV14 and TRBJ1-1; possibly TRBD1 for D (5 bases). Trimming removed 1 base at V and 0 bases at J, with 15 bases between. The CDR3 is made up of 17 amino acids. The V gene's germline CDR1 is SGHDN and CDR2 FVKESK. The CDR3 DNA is TGTGCCAGCAGCCAAGTAGTGACAGCGGGATTGAACACTGAAGCTTTCTTT. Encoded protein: CASSQVVTAGLNTEAFF.

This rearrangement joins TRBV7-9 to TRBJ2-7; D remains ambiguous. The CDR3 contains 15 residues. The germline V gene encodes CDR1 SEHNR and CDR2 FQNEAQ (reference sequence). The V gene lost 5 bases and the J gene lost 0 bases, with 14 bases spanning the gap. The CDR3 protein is CASSPAESSSYEQYF. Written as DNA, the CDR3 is TGTGCCAGCAGCCCAGCAGAGTCGAGCTCCTACGAGCAGTACTTC.

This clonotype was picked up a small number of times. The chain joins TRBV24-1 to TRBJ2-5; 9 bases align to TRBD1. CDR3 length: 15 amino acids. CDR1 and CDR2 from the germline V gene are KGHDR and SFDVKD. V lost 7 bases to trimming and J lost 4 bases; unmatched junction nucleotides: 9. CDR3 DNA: TGTGCCACCAGCGGAATGACAGGGGGTCTAGAGACCCAGTACTTC. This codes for CATSGMTGGLETQYF.

The CDR3 DNA reads TGTGCCAGCAGCCCTACCGGACAGAGCACAGATACGCAGTATTTT. It codes for CASSPTGQSTDTQYF. The rearrangement uses TRBV7-3 and TRBJ2-3; D perhaps matches TRBD1 (6 bases). The CDR3 extends over 15 amino acids. V dropped 5 bases and J dropped 0 bases, with 12 bases sitting between them. Germline CDR1 reads SGHTA; CDR2 reads FQGTGA.